This passage covers 24 T cell receptor beta chains from one sample sequenced in a study of cytomegalovirus exposure and HLA in healthy donors (dated by TCRdb to the late 2010s). Library creation used the immunoSEQ multiplex PCR assay. A mixture of 60 forward primers for TCR Vbeta segments and 13 reverse primers for TCR Jbeta segments was used in the multiplex PCR. This is the immuneACCESS table as TCRdb keeps it, with only in-frame sequences that have V and J called. A part of the clones is gone; compared with another copy, unresolved V genes explain less than half, and the rest is unexplained. The sample table holds 200,000 or so clones, of which around 86% were seen once. Of the sample, 2.7% falls within the top ten clones. Sequencing was carried out using PBMCs. The receptors shown here come from a woman in her forties in good health and CMV-seronegative.

The V call is TRBV6-1, the J call TRBJ1-5, with 10 bases matching TRBD1. V shed 5 bases, J shed 9 bases, and the junction held 10 bases outside the gene matches. The CDR3 is 15 residues long. Germline V CDR1 and CDR2: MNHNS, SASEGT. CDR3 sequence: CASSPRQGASSPQHF. The DNA of the CDR3 is TGTGCCAGCAGTCCCCGACAGGGGGCTTCGTCGCCCCAGCATTTT.

The J gene is TRBJ2-7, the V gene TRBV28; the match to TRBD2 covers 8 bases. The CDR3 is made up of 14 amino acids. V was clipped by 5 bases and J by 2 bases; unmatched bases: 5. Germline assignment: CDR1 MDHEN and CDR2 SYDVKM. The CDR3 is CASSTYSGTYEQYF. The CDR3 DNA reads as TGTGCCAGCAGTACCTATAGCGGGACCTACGAGCAGTACTTC.

This chain joins TRBV29-1 and TRBJ2-6; TRBD2 agrees at 8 bases. CDR1 SQVTM and CDR2 ANQGSEA come from the germline V gene. With V trimmed by 5 bases and J by 0 bases, 12 bases remained unmatched. The CDR3 is 18 amino acids. CDR3 residues: CSVRGASGRNSGANVLTF. The CDR3 nucleotides are TGCAGCGTTCGGGGGGCTAGCGGGCGAAACTCTGGGGCCAACGTCCTGACTTTC.

V usage is TRBV9 and J usage is TRBJ1-2; D is uncertain. The CDR3 length is 13 residues. Germline lookup yields CDR1 SGDLS and CDR2 YYNGEE. Trimming pared 7 bases from V and 6 bases from J, leaving 16 bases between. The CDR3 protein is CASRNSRSDGYTF. For the CDR3, the DNA is TGTGCCAGCCGGAATAGCCGCAGCGATGGCTACACCTTC.

This chain connects TRBV29-1 to TRBJ2-1; TRBD2 agrees at 13 bases. The length of the CDR3 is 16 residues. Germline CDR1 reads SQVTM; CDR2 reads ANQGSEA. Trimming cost V 3 bases and J 7 bases; bases outside gene matches: 9. In DNA, the CDR3 is TGCAGCGTTGAGCCACTAGCGGGAGGGCTAGGAAATGAGCAGTTCTTC. Its translation is CSVEPLAGGLGNEQFF.

The CDR3 loop is CASSHLTDSPNYGYTF. The CDR3 DNA reads TGTGCCAGCAGCCACCTGACCGACAGTCCCAACTATGGCTACACCTTC. The V call is TRBV6-6, the J call TRBJ1-2; D is possibly TRBD1 (5 bases). The length of the CDR3 is 16 residues. Germline V gene lookup returns CDR1 MNHNY and CDR2 SVGAGI (reference sequence). V was trimmed by 6 bases and J by 2 bases, leaving 19 bases between them.

This chain uses TRBV18 with TRBJ2-3; 10 positions match TRBD1. J gave up 2 bases and V 5 bases, and 4 bases lay outside the gene matches. Germline CDR1 KGHSH, CDR2 LQKENI. The CDR3 sequence is 15 residues long. In DNA, the CDR3 is TGTGCCAGCTCAAGGACAGGGGGGGACACAGATACGCAGTATTTT. This translates into CASSRTGGDTDTQYF.

The V gene is TRBV30, the J gene TRBJ2-3; D is undetermined. Germline V lookup: CDR1 GTSNPN, CDR2 SVGIG (reference sequence). Deletions cut 5 bases from V and 1 base from J, with 10 bases between. The CDR3 is 13 residues long. CDR3 residues: CAWRVPGTDTQYF. The CDR3 coding sequence is TGTGCCTGGCGGGTCCCCGGCACAGATACGCAGTATTTT.

The V gene is TRBV28, the J gene TRBJ1-4; D remains unclear. This CDR3 is 14 amino acids long. V shed 3 bases and J shed 6 bases, with 11 bases lying between them. Per germline, CDR1 MDHEN and CDR2 SYDVKM. CDR3 sequence (DNA): TGTGCCAGCAGTTTGGGAGGGAATTATGAAAAACTGTTTTTT. Its translation: CASSLGGNYEKLFF.

This clone has just one count. The chain is built from TRBV11-3 and TRBJ2-3; tentative D call: TRBD2 (6 bases). This CDR3 has 15 residues. Germline values: CDR1 SGHNT, CDR2 YENEEA. Trimming shortened V by 3 bases and J by 0 bases, and 10 bases separated the two germline ends. The CDR3 sequence is CASSFLAGSTDTQYF. CDR3 nucleotide sequence: TGTGCCAGCAGCTTTCTGGCGGGAAGCACAGATACGCAGTATTTT.

This clone was seen more than once but under ten times. This chain connects TRBV10-3 to TRBJ1-1; D uncertain. The V gene lost 3 bases and the J gene lost 0 bases, with 11 bases spanning the gap. Per the germline V gene, CDR1 is ENHRY and CDR2 is SYGVKD. This CDR3 spans 15 amino acids. The CDR3 spells CAISEQINLNTEAFF. Here the CDR3 DNA reads TGTGCCATCAGTGAACAGATTAATCTGAACACTGAAGCTTTCTTT.

The V call is TRBV21-1, the J call TRBJ2-4; TRBD1, the table's D call, lacks a check against the DNA. TRBV21-1 is deemed a pseudogene. The CDR3 extends over 11 amino acids. The CDR3 sequence: CASRAPGQGKF. The CDR3 DNA reads TGTGCCAGCAGGGCCCCGGGACAGGGGAAATTC.

This rearrangement joins TRBV28 to TRBJ2-2, with 8 bases identical to TRBD1. Unmatched junction bases numbered 11, after V lost 6 bases and J lost 5 bases. Germline CDR1 and CDR2: MDHEN and SYDVKM. This CDR3 is 16 amino acids long. CDR3 nucleotide sequence: TGTGCCAGCAGCGATGCCCGGACAGGGAGGACCGGGGAGCTGTTTTTT. Protein product: CASSDARTGRTGELFF.

This clone has more than one count but fewer than ten. J is TRBJ2-5 and V is TRBV5-1, with D unresolved. Trimming cost V 3 bases and J 4 bases, with 4 bases left between them. This CDR3 comprises 11 residues. Germline values: CDR1 SGHRS, CDR2 YFSETQ. The CDR3 loop reads CASSSVETQYF. Written as DNA, the CDR3 is TGCGCCAGCAGCTCGGTAGAGACCCAGTACTTC.

The J gene is TRBJ2-2, the V gene TRBV7-2; TRBD2 matches at 8 bases. V lost 5 bases, J lost 1 base, and 6 bases stayed unmatched. The germline V gene has CDR1 SGHTA and CDR2 FQGNSA. This CDR3 comprises 16 residues. Here the CDR3 reads CASSPPGGWNTGELFF. CDR3 nucleotides: TGTGCCAGCAGCCCTCCGGGAGGGTGGAACACCGGGGAGCTGTTTTTT.

This chain joins TRBV6-4 and TRBJ1-2, with 8 bases that match TRBD1. J lost 6 bases, V lost 0 bases, and 12 bases had no gene match. CDR1 and CDR2 (germline): MRHNA, SNTAGT. The CDR3 runs to 17 residues. Here the CDR3 reads CASSDSSLPTGEDGYTF. CDR3 in DNA: TGTGCCAGCAGTGACTCGAGTCTCCCGACAGGGGAAGATGGCTACACCTTC.

The CDR3 is CASSYYGQLSNSPLHF. The CDR3 DNA reads TGTGCCAGCAGTTACTACGGACAGCTATCTAATTCACCCCTCCACTTT. The chain links TRBV6-5 to TRBJ1-6; a possible D gene is TRBD1 (6 bases). This CDR3 comprises 16 residues. CDR1 and CDR2 from the germline V gene are MNHEY and SVGAGI. V was pared by 1 base and J by 6 bases, with 13 bases between.

This clone showed up just a few times. V usage is TRBV2 and J usage is TRBJ2-7, with 14 nucleotides matching TRBD2. The V gene's germline CDR1 is SNHLY and CDR2 FYNNEI. The CDR3 is made up of 15 amino acids. The ends lost 6 bases at V and 7 bases at J; junction bases unmatched: 8. The CDR3: CASRLGLAGENEQYF. The CDR3, as DNA: TGTGCCAGCAGGTTGGGACTAGCGGGAGAGAATGAGCAGTACTTC.

This chain connects TRBV11-2 to TRBJ2-1; a possible D gene is TRBD2 (5 bases). The V gene lost 5 bases and the J gene lost 14 bases, with 16 bases spanning the gap. The CDR3 is 12 residues long. Germline CDR1 and CDR2: SGHAT and FQNNGV. CDR3 residues: CASSPTRNREFF. The CDR3 region has the DNA TGTGCCAGCAGCCCCACTAGAAATCGTGAGTTCTTC.

The rearrangement uses TRBV7-9 and TRBJ2-4; D possibly corresponds to TRBD1 (6 bases). V was trimmed by 1 base and J by 0 bases, leaving 13 bases between them. Per germline, CDR1 SEHNR and CDR2 FQNEAQ (reference sequence). This CDR3 region has 17 residues. DNA of the CDR3: TGTGCCAGCAGCTTAGTTTGGCAGGGGCTAGCCAAAAACATTCAGTACTTC. Protein product: CASSLVWQGLAKNIQYF.

CDR3 protein: CASSQISGRLETQYF. CDR3 sequence (DNA): TGCGCCAGCAGCCAGATTAGCGGGAGGTTAGAGACCCAGTACTTC. The chain recombines TRBV4-1 with TRBJ2-5; 10 nucleotides match TRBD2. Germline V lookup: CDR1 MGHRA, CDR2 YSYEKL. Trimming took 3 bases from V and 4 from J; bases not matched to a gene: 5. The CDR3 loop spans 15 amino acids.

The J gene is TRBJ1-1, the V gene TRBV27, with D possibly TRBD1 on 6 matching bases. The germline CDR1 and CDR2 sequences are MNHEY and SMNVEV (reference sequence). With 5 bases removed from V and 4 bases from J, the gap between germline ends came to 20 bases. CDR3 length: 16 amino acids. CDR3 sequence reads: CASSDFGTRGFTEAFF. CDR3 sequence (DNA): TGTGCCAGCAGTGACTTCGGGACAAGGGGGTTCACTGAAGCTTTCTTT.

CDR3 amino acids: CASTSPGTGGQSSSYEQYF. The CDR3 region has the DNA TGTGCCAGCACAAGTCCCGGGACAGGGGGCCAGAGCAGCTCCTACGAGCAGTACTTC. This chain uses TRBV2 with TRBJ2-7; the match to TRBD1 covers 12 bases. Germline lookup yields CDR1 SNHLY and CDR2 FYNNEI. V trimming: 7 bases; J trimming: 0 bases; junction bases outside the gene matches: 16. CDR3 length: 19 residues.

J is TRBJ1-5 and V is TRBV6-1; TRBD1 might be the D (5 bases). The germline CDR1 and CDR2 sequences are MNHNS and SASEGT. Trimming took 7 bases from V and 1 from J, leaving 14 bases between them. The CDR3 runs to 15 residues. This chain's CDR3 is CASNFRVWSNQPQHF. The CDR3 DNA reads as TGTGCCAGCAACTTCAGGGTTTGGAGCAATCAGCCCCAGCATTTT.